Listed here are 30 T cell receptor beta chains from one sample, sequenced in a study of T-cell memory formation after mild COVID-19. Each CDR3 protein gets one entry after TCRdb re-called the 5' RACE reads with MiXCR. The table lists around 340,000 distinct CDR3 sequences, roughly 15% of them singletons. The specimen was PBMCs or a T cell subset sorted from them (not recorded which). All receptors come from a man younger than 35 who had mild COVID-19 (a few samples of this study predate the infection). Cell type and time point are not known.

This clonotype has just a few counts. This chain uses TRBV4-1 with TRBJ2-3, with 7 bases fitting TRBD2. After removal of 0 bases from V and 4 bases from J, the junction contained 7 bases not matched to a gene. This CDR3 contains 16 residues. The germline CDR1 and CDR2 sequences are MGHRA and YSYEKL. The CDR3 loop is CASSQDAAGESDTQYF. Written as DNA, the CDR3 is TGCGCCAGCAGCCAAGATGCGGCGGGGGAATCAGATACGCAGTATTTT.

This clonotype appeared a few times. The chain combines TRBV4-2 with TRBJ2-3, with 8 bases aligning to TRBD2. The CDR3 covers 17 residues. CDR1 and CDR2 (germline): LGHNA, YNFKEQ. J was trimmed by 0 bases and V by 0 bases; bases with no gene match: 5. The CDR3 DNA sequence: TGTGCCAGCAGCCAAGATAAGGTAGCGGGGAGCACAGATACGCAGTATTTT. Its translation is CASSQDKVAGSTDTQYF.

This clonotype appeared a few times. This chain connects TRBV12-3 or TRBV12-4 to TRBJ1-5, with 8 bases identical to TRBD1. The CDR3 is made up of 13 amino acids. V lost 5 bases to trimming and J lost 8 bases; unmatched junction nucleotides: 5. The CDR3 nucleotides read TGTGCCAGCAGTGGACAGGGTAGCAAGCCCCAGCATTTT. Translating gives CASSGQGSKPQHF.

This clonotype has more than one count but fewer than ten. V is TRBV5-4 and J is TRBJ2-3; tentatively, D is TRBD2 (5 bases). This CDR3 spans 14 amino acids. Germline V CDR1 and CDR2: SGHNT, YYREEE (reference sequence). Trimming took 1 base from V and 0 from J, leaving 6 bases between them. The CDR3 DNA follows: TGTGCCAGCAGCTTGACTAGTAGCACAGATACGCAGTATTTT. Protein sequence: CASSLTSSTDTQYF.

J is TRBJ1-1 and V is TRBV6-6; no definite D call. CDR3 size: 12 residues. CDR1 is MNHNY, CDR2 SVGAGI, per germline (reference sequence). V dropped 10 bases and J dropped 4 bases, with 13 bases sitting between them. This chain's CDR3 is CATLLGGTEAFF. DNA for the CDR3: TGTGCCACCCTACTGGGAGGCACTGAAGCTTTCTTT.

This clonotype was counted between two and nine times. This chain joins TRBV7-3 and TRBJ2-2; 8 bases fit TRBD1. There are 12 residues in the CDR3. V trimming: 6 bases; J trimming: 6 bases; junction bases outside the gene matches: 0. From germline, CDR1 is SGHTA and CDR2 FQGTGA. The CDR3 DNA reads TGTGCCAGCAGGGACAGGGCCGGGGAGCTGTTTTTT. Translation: CASRDRAGELFF.

V is TRBV9 and J is TRBJ2-2, with 8 positions matching TRBD2. The CDR3 runs to 16 residues. The V segment lost 3 bases and the J segment 5 bases; nucleotides outside the gene matches: 9. In germline, CDR1 is SGDLS, CDR2 YYNGEE. CDR3 coding DNA: TGTGCCAGCAGCGCCCCACGGGGGGGATGGACCGGGGAGCTGTTTTTT. The encoded protein is CASSAPRGGWTGELFF.

This clonotype was seen only a few times. The J gene is TRBJ2-2, the V gene TRBV6-4; the D gene could be TRBD1 or TRBD2 (6 bases each). V shed 5 bases and J shed 4 bases, with 17 bases lying between them. This CDR3 region has 16 residues. From germline, CDR1 is MRHNA and CDR2 SNTAGT. The CDR3 DNA reads as TGTGCCAGCAGTCGACGGGGGCCCCCGGGCACCGGGGAGCTGTTTTTT. Residues: CASSRRGPPGTGELFF.

This clonotype was seen ten or more times. The CDR3 sequence: CASRVDGSSNQPQHF. CDR3 in DNA: TGTGCCAGCAGGGTTGATGGGTCTAGCAATCAGCCCCAGCATTTT. V and J are TRBV6-2 or TRBV6-3 and TRBJ1-5; D ambiguous. Trimming took 6 bases from V and 0 from J, leaving 12 bases between them. Germline CDR1 and CDR2: MNHEY and SVGEGT. The CDR3 length is 15 residues.

The sample holds a few counts of this clonotype. The chain carries TRBV6-1 and TRBJ2-6; D is undetermined. Germline CDR1 MNHNS, CDR2 SASEGT. The length of the CDR3 is 14 residues. Trimming pared 4 bases from V and 2 bases from J, leaving 6 bases between. DNA for the CDR3: TGTGCCAGCAGTGGGCAGCCTGGGGCCAACGTCCTGACTTTC. Encoded protein: CASSGQPGANVLTF.

The chain is built from TRBV20-1 and TRBJ2-1, with D perhaps being TRBD1 or TRBD2 (6 bases each). CDR3 length: 16 residues. V lost 1 base to trimming and J lost 2 bases, with 15 bases between them. The V gene's germline CDR1 is DFQATT and CDR2 SNEGSKA (reference sequence). The CDR3 protein is CSARGVGGNTYNEQFF. In DNA form, the CDR3 reads TGCAGTGCTAGAGGCGTAGGGGGGAACACCTACAATGAGCAGTTCTTC.

This clonotype was seen many times. The chain joins TRBV5-1 to TRBJ2-7; 7 bases line up with TRBD1. The CDR3 is made up of 15 amino acids. The germline V gene has CDR1 SGHRS and CDR2 YFSETQ. V lost 0 bases, J lost 3 bases, and 6 bases stayed unmatched. The DNA for the CDR3 is TGCGCCAGCAGCTTGGGAGGGGGCGGAAACTACGAGCAGTACTTC. Its protein product is CASSLGGGGNYEQYF.

The chain combines TRBV7-2 with TRBJ2-1; D is unclear. CDR1 SGHTA and CDR2 FQGNSA come from the germline V gene. The CDR3 sequence is 14 residues long. Trimming removed 4 bases at V and 7 bases at J, with 14 bases between. The CDR3 reads CASSYHRAQNEQFF. CDR3 DNA sequence: TGTGCCAGCAGCTACCACCGGGCGCAGAATGAGCAGTTCTTC.

This clonotype was observed a few times. The chain links TRBV5-1 to TRBJ1-1; 7 bases map to TRBD1. With V trimmed by 4 bases and J by 3 bases, 9 bases remained unmatched. The V gene's germline CDR1 is SGHRS and CDR2 YFSETQ. CDR3 length equals 15 residues. This chain's CDR3 is CASSERQGADTEAFF. In DNA, the CDR3 is TGCGCCAGCAGCGAAAGACAGGGAGCGGACACTGAAGCTTTCTTT.

In this sample, this clonotype turned up a few times. The V and J genes are TRBV20-1 and TRBJ2-1; TRBD2 aligns across 11 bases. The V segment lost 5 bases and the J segment 8 bases; nucleotides outside the gene matches: 8. The CDR3 sequence is 14 residues long. Germline V gene data show CDR1 as DFQATT and CDR2 as SNEGSKA (reference sequence). CDR3: CSAPIAGGHHEQFF. The CDR3 DNA is TGCAGTGCTCCGATAGCGGGGGGGCATCATGAGCAGTTCTTC.

This clonotype was seen only a few times. The chain recombines TRBV6-5 with TRBJ2-6; maybe TRBD1 (5 bases). CDR1 is MNHEY, CDR2 SVGAGI, per germline. Trimming took off 4 bases at V and 1 base at J, with 11 bases between the two ends. CDR3 length: 16 residues. The CDR3: CASSSVDRSGANVLTF. CDR3 DNA: TGTGCCAGCAGTTCCGTCGACAGATCTGGGGCCAACGTCCTGACTTTC.

This clonotype was counted many times. V and J are TRBV29-1 and TRBJ2-7; 9 nucleotides align to TRBD1. The CDR3 has 13 residues. Germline V gene lookup returns CDR1 SQVTM and CDR2 ANQGSEA. The J segment lost 6 bases and the V segment lost 6 bases, leaving 9 bases of the junction unmatched. CDR3 in amino acids: CSVAKDRGTEQYF. The CDR3 nucleotides are TGCAGCGTGGCAAAGGACAGGGGTACCGAGCAGTACTTC.

V is TRBV28 and J is TRBJ1-5; a weak D match, TRBD1 (5 bases). V lost 3 bases and J 0 bases, leaving 9 bases between the germline ends. Germline V gene data show CDR1 as MDHEN and CDR2 as SYDVKM. This CDR3 contains 15 residues. CDR3 amino acids: CASSLGDYSNQPQHF. CDR3 bases: TGTGCCAGCAGTTTGGGGGATTATAGCAATCAGCCCCAGCATTTT.

This clonotype occurred a few times. The V and J genes are TRBV27 and TRBJ2-2, with D possibly matching TRBD2 (7 bases). V was clipped by 5 bases and J by 5 bases, with 18 bases between them. Per the germline V gene, CDR1 is MNHEY and CDR2 is SMNVEV (reference sequence). CDR3 length equals 16 residues. The CDR3 nucleotides are TGTGCCAGCAGTCCCCCCGGGGGGCGAATAACCGGGGAGCTGTTTTTT. Translation gives CASSPPGGRITGELFF.

This clonotype was seen many times. The chain joins TRBV29-1 to TRBJ1-2, with 7 nucleotides matching TRBD1. The junction had 13 bases not matched to a gene; V was cut back by 7 bases and J by 8 bases. Germline V gives CDR1 SQVTM, CDR2 ANQGSEA. The CDR3 loop spans 13 amino acids. The CDR3 spells CSAQRTGWEGYTF. The CDR3 region has the DNA TGCAGCGCCCAAAGGACAGGCTGGGAGGGCTACACCTTC. The full variable domain, its missing parts supplied by reference TRBV29-1 and TRBJ1-2, is SAVISQKPSRDICQRGTSLTIQCQVDSQVTMMFWYRQQPGQSLTLIATANQGSEATYESGFVIDKFPISRPNLTFSTLTVSNMSPEDSSIYLCSAQRTGWEGYTFGSGTRLTVV.

In its sample, this clonotype was seen a few times. The chain has TRBV4-2 and TRBJ2-1; TRBD2 matches 11 bases. Unmatched junction bases numbered 10, after V lost 1 base and J lost 5 bases. The CDR3 is 18 residues long. Per germline, CDR1 LGHNA and CDR2 YNFKEQ. The CDR3 region is CASSQAGLAGGLNNEQFF. The CDR3 nucleotides are TGTGCCAGCAGCCAAGCCGGGCTAGCGGGGGGTCTTAACAATGAGCAGTTCTTC.

This clonotype was seen a few times. The chain combines TRBV15 with TRBJ2-6, with a tentative D call TRBD1 (5 bases). This CDR3 is 17 amino acids long. Germline lookup yields CDR1 LNHNV and CDR2 YYDKDF (reference sequence). V lost 1 base and J lost 0, with 10 bases in between. Written as DNA, the CDR3 is TGTGCCACCAGCAGAGGACAGTTTACCTCTGGGGCCAACGTCCTGACTTTC. Its translation is CATSRGQFTSGANVLTF.

V is TRBV30 and J is TRBJ2-3; 7 bases are a match to TRBD1. V lost 5 bases to trimming and J lost 5 bases; unmatched junction nucleotides: 7. Per germline, CDR1 GTSNPN and CDR2 SVGIG (reference sequence). This CDR3 region has 13 residues. In DNA, the CDR3 is TGTGCCTGGGCTTCCTCAGGGGGAGATACGCAGTATTTT. This codes for CAWASSGGDTQYF.

This clonotype was picked up a small number of times. This chain links TRBV7-2 with TRBJ2-2; 10 nucleotides agree with TRBD1. Germline V gives CDR1 SGHTA, CDR2 FQGNSA. The ends lost 8 bases at V and 4 bases at J; junction bases unmatched: 7. The CDR3 totals 15 residues. As DNA, the CDR3 is TGTGCCAGCGGCGCGGGACAGGGGTCCACCGGGGAGCTGTTTTTT. Amino acid sequence: CASGAGQGSTGELFF.

V is TRBV5-1 and J is TRBJ2-7; weak D call: TRBD1 (5 bases). The germline CDR1 and CDR2 sequences are SGHRS and YFSETQ. The CDR3 sequence is 15 residues long. V gave up 5 bases and J gave up 0 bases, with 15 bases separating them. The CDR3 loop reads CASSFDSLSSYEQYF. CDR3 sequence (DNA): TGCGCCAGCAGTTTTGACAGCCTGAGCTCCTACGAGCAGTACTTC.

In this sample, this clonotype turned up a few times. V gene TRBV28 combines with J gene TRBJ2-7; D possibly corresponds to TRBD1 (6 bases). V was pared by 4 bases and J by 4 bases, with 17 bases between. Per the germline V gene, CDR1 is MDHEN and CDR2 is SYDVKM. CDR3 size: 15 residues. The CDR3 protein is CASSSSVGTPYEQYV. In DNA form, the CDR3 reads TGTGCCAGCAGTTCCTCCGTAGGGACACCTTACGAGCAGTACGTC.

The chain has TRBV7-9 and TRBJ1-5; no clear D gene. CDR3 length: 13 amino acids. Germline-derived CDR1 and CDR2 are SEHNR and FQNEAQ (reference sequence). V shed 5 bases and J shed 3 bases, with 8 bases lying between them. The DNA of the CDR3 is TGTGCCAGCAGCAGAAACCTCAATCAGCCCCAGCATTTT. Its protein product is CASSRNLNQPQHF.

This clonotype was counted at least ten times. The chain recombines TRBV9 with TRBJ2-1; TRBD2 matches 8 bases. The CDR3 has 16 residues. The V segment lost 0 bases and the J segment 5 bases; nucleotides outside the gene matches: 7. CDR1 is SGDLS, CDR2 YYNGEE, per germline. The CDR3 spells CASSVVEGTRDNEQFF. The CDR3 nucleotides read TGTGCCAGCAGCGTAGTAGAGGGGACTAGAGACAATGAGCAGTTCTTC.

The chain recombines TRBV29-1 with TRBJ2-4, with D unclear. The CDR3 totals 11 residues. Trimming left V 3 bases short and J 7 bases short, with 7 bases between. Germline V gene sequence: CDR1 SQVTM, CDR2 ANQGSEA. The CDR3: CSVDFLNIQYF. The CDR3 nucleotides are TGCAGCGTTGATTTCTTGAACATTCAGTACTTC.

This clonotype turned up a few times. This rearrangement joins TRBV5-1 to TRBJ2-1; no clear D. Germline lookup yields CDR1 SGHRS and CDR2 YFSETQ. The CDR3 has 14 amino acids. Trimming took off 4 bases at V and 8 bases at J, with 16 bases between the two ends. The CDR3 DNA reads as TGCGCCAGCAGCGAAACGGTGCCCGATCATGAGCAGTTCTTC. Translated, it gives CASSETVPDHEQFF. The full variable domain, completed using reference TRBV5-1 and TRBJ2-1, is KAGVTQTPRYLIKTRGQQVTLSCSPISGHRSVSWYQQTPGQGLQFLFEYFSETQRNKGNFPGRFSGRQFSNSRSEMNVSTLELGDSALYLCASSETVPDHEQFFGPGTRLTVL.